What follows describes a single T cell receptor (beta chain). Antigen: not known. The sample carries other DNA sequences with the same CDR3. CDR3 length: 14 amino acids. CDR1 and CDR2 from the germline V gene are MGHRA and YSYEKL. The germline V and J ends were trimmed by 0 bases and 2 bases, with 6 bases remaining between them. 13 Jbeta primers and 60 Vbeta primers were used for the PCR. TCRdb's copy holds only in-frame clones and misses some; the assay was immunoSEQ multiplex PCR. Of roughly 190,000 clones listed, roughly 80% are singletons. This entry belongs to a study of cytomegalovirus exposure and HLA in healthy donors. Study results and caveats: Serostatus for CMV was the only available immune exposure information. According to a later analysis, most TCR beta chains associated with CMV appeared HLA-restricted. Further analysis, carried out later, found HLA-associated TCR beta chains more clonally expanded than equally common other chains.

This TCR was recovered from a man in his fifties in good health and CMV-seronegative. The material sequenced was PBMCs. V gene TRBV4-1 combines with J gene TRBJ2-3; D gene uncertain. The CDR3 DNA is TGCGCCAGCAGCCAAGATAGCAACACAGATACGCAGTATTTT. It specifies CASSQDSNTDTQYF.